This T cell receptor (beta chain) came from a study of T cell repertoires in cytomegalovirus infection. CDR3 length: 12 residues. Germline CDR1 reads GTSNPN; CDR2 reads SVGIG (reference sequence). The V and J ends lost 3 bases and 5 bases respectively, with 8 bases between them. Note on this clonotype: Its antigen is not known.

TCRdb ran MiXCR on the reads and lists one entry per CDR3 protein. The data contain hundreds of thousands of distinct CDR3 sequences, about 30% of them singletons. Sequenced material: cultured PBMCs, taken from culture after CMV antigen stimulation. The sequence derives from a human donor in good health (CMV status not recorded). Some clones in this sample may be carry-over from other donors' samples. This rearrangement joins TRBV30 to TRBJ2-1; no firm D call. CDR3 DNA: TGTGCCTGGAGGAGGACGCACAATGAGCAGTTCTTC. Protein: CAWRRTHNEQFF.